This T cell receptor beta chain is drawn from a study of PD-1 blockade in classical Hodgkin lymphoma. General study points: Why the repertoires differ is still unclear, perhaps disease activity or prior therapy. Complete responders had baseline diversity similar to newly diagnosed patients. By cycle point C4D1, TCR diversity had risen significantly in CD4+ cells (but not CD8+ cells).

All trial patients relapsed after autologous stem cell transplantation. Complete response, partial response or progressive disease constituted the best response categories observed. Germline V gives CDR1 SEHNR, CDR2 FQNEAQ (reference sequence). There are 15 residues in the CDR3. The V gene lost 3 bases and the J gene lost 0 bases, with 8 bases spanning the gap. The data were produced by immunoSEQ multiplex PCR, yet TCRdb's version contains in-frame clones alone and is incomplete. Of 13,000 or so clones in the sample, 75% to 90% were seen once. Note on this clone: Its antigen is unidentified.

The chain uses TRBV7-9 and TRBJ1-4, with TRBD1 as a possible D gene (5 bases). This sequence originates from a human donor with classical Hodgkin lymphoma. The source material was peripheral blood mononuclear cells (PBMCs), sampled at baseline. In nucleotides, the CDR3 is TGTGCCAGCAGCTTGAGACAGCCAACTAATGAAAAACTGTTTTTT. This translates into CASSLRQPTNEKLFF. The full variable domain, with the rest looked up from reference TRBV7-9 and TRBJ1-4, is DTGVSQNPRHKITKRGQNVTFRCDPISEHNRLYWYRQTLGQGPEFLTYFQNEAQLEKSRLLSDRFSAERPKGSFSTLEIQRTEQGDSAMYLCASSLRQPTNEKLFFGSGTQLSVL.